Reported below is one TCR beta chain. The antigen is undetermined. The data stem from a study of PD-1 blockade in classical Hodgkin lymphoma. Assay used: immunoSEQ multiplex PCR; TCRdb lists only in-frame clones, some missing. The sample records about 24,000 clones, about 90% being singletons. The time point is: newly diagnosed, previously untreated cHL patient sample. Magnetic negative selection served to purify CD4+ T cells out of PBMCs that had been thawed. Comparison came from newly diagnosed, untreated classical Hodgkin lymphoma PBMCs. Findings and caveats of the study: Lower baseline TCR diversity was reported for newly diagnosed patients than for healthy donors. Why the repertoires differ is still unclear, perhaps disease activity or prior therapy.

The TCR comes from a human donor with classical Hodgkin lymphoma. Sequencing was carried out using CD4+ T cells from blood.

This chain's CDR3 is CASSLAGSTDTQYF. CDR3 DNA: TGTGCCAGCAGCTTGGCCGGGAGCACAGATACGCAGTATTTT. The V gene is TRBV7-2, the J gene TRBJ2-3; D ambiguous. This CDR3 has 14 residues. Germline CDR1 reads SGHTA; CDR2 reads FQGNSA. Trimming took 3 bases from V and 0 from J, leaving 7 bases between them. Drawing the rest from reference TRBV7-2 and TRBJ2-3, the complete variable domain is GAGVSQSPSNKVTEKGKDVELRCDPISGHTALYWYRQSLGQGLEFLIYFQGNSAPDKSGLPSDRFSAERTGGSVSTLTIQRTQQEDSAVYLCASSLAGSTDTQYFGPGTRLTVL.